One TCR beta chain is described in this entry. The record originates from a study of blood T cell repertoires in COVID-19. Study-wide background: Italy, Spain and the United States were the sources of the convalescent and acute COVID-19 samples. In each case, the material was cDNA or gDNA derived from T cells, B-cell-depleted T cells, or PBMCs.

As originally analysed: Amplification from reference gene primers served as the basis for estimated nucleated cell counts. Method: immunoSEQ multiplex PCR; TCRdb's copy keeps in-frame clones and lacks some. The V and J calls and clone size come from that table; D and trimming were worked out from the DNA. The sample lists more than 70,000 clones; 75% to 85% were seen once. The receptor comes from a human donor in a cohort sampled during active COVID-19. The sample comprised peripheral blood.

CDR3 amino acids: CASKDRVESPLHF. CDR3 coding DNA: TGTGCCAGCAAGGACAGGGTTGAATCACCCCTCCACTTT. The rearrangement links TRBV6-5 to TRBJ1-6; 8 nucleotides agree with TRBD1. J was trimmed by 10 bases and V by 7 bases; bases with no gene match: 6. CDR3 length: 13 amino acids. Germline assignment: CDR1 MNHEY and CDR2 SVGAGI.